Below are 14 T cell receptor beta chains sequenced from a single sample in a study of T-cell reconstitution after alpha-beta-depleted transplantation in children. Preparation of the TCRbeta library involved a method that used unique molecular identifiers. TCRdb analysed the PCR reads with MiXCR anew, one entry per CDR3 protein. The sample holds 90,000 to 130,000 distinct CDR3 sequences, about 9.4% seen once. This specimen consisted of PBMCs from the stem cell graft donor, obtained from the stem cell graft. All receptors derive from a human donor who donated a stem cell graft to a child with acute lymphoblastic leukemia.

The chain combines TRBV12-3 or TRBV12-4 with TRBJ1-2; D remains ambiguous. This CDR3 has 16 amino acids. V gave up 5 bases and J gave up 4 bases, with 20 bases separating them. The CDR3 DNA follows: TGTGCCAGCAGTCCCCGGGTGCAGGCGCGGCCCTATGGCTACACCTTC. This translates into CASSPRVQARPYGYTF.

This clonotype was picked up many times. The rearrangement links TRBV20-1 to TRBJ2-7, with a weak D call TRBD2 (5 bases). The CDR3 contains 15 residues. V dropped 5 bases and J dropped 6 bases, with 23 bases sitting between them. Germline loops: CDR1 DFQATT, CDR2 SNEGSKA (reference sequence). CDR3 nucleotides: TGCAGTGCTCCCCTCGGCTCGGGGAGTGGGCGCGAGCAGTACTTC. As protein: CSAPLGSGSGREQYF.

This clonotype was recorded many times. The chain recombines TRBV20-1 with TRBJ2-1; 12 nucleotides agree with TRBD2. This CDR3 is 16 amino acids long. Germline assignment: CDR1 DFQATT and CDR2 SNEGSKA (reference sequence). V trimming: 0 bases; J trimming: 4 bases; junction bases outside the gene matches: 4. The CDR3, as DNA: TGCAGTGCTAGAGATCGAGGACTAGCGGGGTACAATGAGCAGTTCTTC. This translates into CSARDRGLAGYNEQFF.

As to this clonotype: This clone may be a read error of a much larger clone one base away. The J gene is TRBJ2-7, the V gene TRBV11-2; 9 bases line up with TRBD2. J lost 10 bases, V lost 2 bases, and 15 bases had no gene match. Germline-derived CDR1 and CDR2 are SGHAT and FQNNGV. The CDR3 is 16 residues long. This CDR3 reads CASSLYLGLAGSDQYF. CDR3 nucleotide sequence: TGTGCCAGCAGCTTATATTTGGGACTAGCAGGTTCGGACCAGTACTTC.

This clonotype has at least ten counts. The chain has TRBV20-1 and TRBJ2-7; TRBD1 matches at 8 bases. Germline trimming cut 5 bases from V and 4 bases from J; bases unmatched to any gene: 7. This CDR3 is 13 amino acids long. The germline V gene has CDR1 DFQATT and CDR2 SNEGSKA (reference sequence). DNA of the CDR3: TGCAGTGCTTTCACGGACAGGGCGTACGAGCAGTACTTC. Its translation is CSAFTDRAYEQYF.

There are many counts of this clonotype. V is TRBV5-1 and J is TRBJ1-5; D is uncertain. With 0 bases removed from V and 6 bases from J, the gap between germline ends came to 4 bases. The CDR3 length is 12 residues. Germline V gene sequence: CDR1 SGHRS, CDR2 YFSETQ. CDR3 DNA: TGCGCCAGCAGCTTGGACGGTCAGCCCCAGCATTTT. Amino acid sequence: CASSLDGQPQHF.

This clonotype was observed at least ten times. The V and J genes are TRBV18 and TRBJ2-3; perhaps TRBD1 as D (5 bases). The V end was cut by 3 bases, the J end by 4 bases, with 8 bases between. The CDR3 contains 13 residues. Germline-derived CDR1 and CDR2 are KGHSH and LQKENI. CDR3 amino acids: CASSPTGADTQYF. As DNA, the CDR3 is TGTGCCAGCTCACCTACAGGCGCAGATACGCAGTATTTT.

This clonotype was counted many times. The CDR3 here is CASSYSGQGAQETQYF. CDR3 bases: TGTGCCAGCAGTTACTCCGGACAGGGGGCTCAAGAGACCCAGTACTTC. The chain uses TRBV6-5 and TRBJ2-5; TRBD1 aligns across 11 bases. This CDR3 region has 16 residues. In germline, CDR1 is MNHEY, CDR2 SVGAGI. V gave up 0 bases and J gave up 2 bases; unmatched junction bases: 2.

This clonotype showed up many times. The V gene is TRBV12-3 or TRBV12-4, the J gene TRBJ2-1, with D possibly matching TRBD2 (7 bases). Trimming cost V 7 bases and J 4 bases, with 14 bases left between them. This CDR3 is 14 amino acids long. CDR3 sequence reads: CASTLRGAYNEQFF. CDR3 DNA sequence: TGTGCCAGCACCCTACGGGGGGCTTACAATGAGCAGTTCTTC.

The V call is TRBV23-1, the J call TRBJ2-3; TRBD2 aligns across 12 bases. TRBV23-1 is an open reading frame, and its role is uncertain. The CDR3 consists of 20 residues. Trimming cost V 2 bases and J 4 bases; bases outside gene matches: 16. In DNA form, the CDR3 reads TGCGCCAGCAGTCAACCCGGGCTAGCGGGGGGGCCCATTAGGGCAGATACGCAGTATTTT. As protein: CASSQPGLAGGPIRADTQYF.

This clonotype was observed at least ten times. The DNA of the CDR3 is TGCGCCAGCAGCCAGGGGTTGGGGAAATATGGCTACACCTTC. Protein: CASSQGLGKYGYTF. The chain recombines TRBV5-1 with TRBJ1-2; D is perhaps TRBD1 (6 bases). The V end was cut by 4 bases, the J end by 5 bases, with 15 bases between. Germline lookup yields CDR1 SGHRS and CDR2 YFSETQ. The CDR3 spans 14 residues. Full variable domain (outside the CDR3, taken from reference TRBV5-1 and TRBJ1-2): KAGVTQTPRYLIKTRGQQVTLSCSPISGHRSVSWYQQTPGQGLQFLFEYFSETQRNKGNFPGRFSGRQFSNSRSEMNVSTLELGDSALYLCASSQGLGKYGYTFGSGTRLTVV.

In this sample, this clonotype turned up many times. The rearrangement joins TRBV9 to TRBJ1-2; TRBD1 agrees at 8 bases. The CDR3 contains 16 residues. V lost 0 bases, J lost 4 bases, and 8 bases stayed unmatched. The germline V gene encodes CDR1 SGDLS and CDR2 YYNGEE. CDR3 residues: CASSVDETGVGYGYTF. The CDR3 DNA follows: TGTGCCAGCAGCGTAGATGAGACAGGGGTTGGCTATGGCTACACCTTC. Full variable domain (missing parts from reference TRBV9 and TRBJ1-2): DSGVTQTPKHLITATGQRVTLRCSPRSGDLSVYWYQQSLDQGLQFLIQYYNGEERAKGNILERFSAQQFPDLHSELNLSSLELGDSALYFCASSVDETGVGYGYTFGSGTRLTVV.

This clonotype was counted at least ten times. The chain links TRBV18 to TRBJ2-7; 10 bases are a match to TRBD1. V lost 1 base to trimming and J lost 3 bases; unmatched junction nucleotides: 3. This CDR3 is built from 15 residues. CDR1 and CDR2 (germline): KGHSH, LQKENI. The CDR3 here is CASSPRTGGFYEQYF. DNA for the CDR3: TGTGCCAGCTCACCACGGACAGGGGGATTCTACGAGCAGTACTTC.

Comments on this clonotype: A much bigger clone sits one base away, suggesting this may be a read error. The missing conserved phenylalanine or tryptophan at the end of this CDR3 makes a read error likely. The chain carries TRBV7-8 and TRBJ2-7; D is uncertain. This CDR3 spans 14 amino acids. The germline CDR1 and CDR2 sequences are SGHVS and FQNEAQ. The V end lost 5 bases, the J end lost 3 bases, and 14 bases lay between the germline ends. CDR3 bases: TGTGCCAGCAGCCTCCGGACGGCTTACTACGAGCAGTACTAC. This codes for CASSLRTAYYEQYY.